This TCR beta chain was captured by sequencing in a study of beta chain features in type 1 diabetes (dated by TCRdb to between 2018 and 2020). The study in broad terms: Patients and healthy donors did not differ in mean age, gender distribution, total cell number or subset yield. Regulatory and stem cell-like memory subsets were obtained from only 8 patients and about 8 healthy donors, while naive and central memory subsets were obtained from all 28 donors. The study compared the TCRB repertoires of sorted circulating CD4+ T cell subsets in recently diagnosed type 1 diabetes patients with those in matched healthy donors. A total of some 110 million sorted cells were examined across all samples, and a strong correlation was observed between cell number per subset and RNA yield.

General study outcomes and caveats: Because cDNA rather than genomic DNA was sequenced, highly expressing activated cells could have been over-represented, although no difference in activation and CD3 levels was found between groups. PCR may preferentially amplify shorter templates, but because patient and control samples were amplified and corrected together, any resulting skew would affect both groups equally. In all four CD4+ subsets, TCRB CDR3 length was moderately but significantly shorter in type 1 diabetes patients. Fewer insertions and more nucleotide deletions at VDJ recombination sites were observed in patients with type 1 diabetes, implying thymic rearrangement abnormalities. The naive, central memory and regulatory TCRB repertoires appeared to resemble one another more closely among patients than among healthy donors. Because the HLA sub-analyses included only small numbers of individuals, any influence of HLA type on TCRB rearrangement was left unresolved.

The entire isolated RNA was reverse transcribed using the High Capacity cDNA Reverse Transcription Kit, and thus expressed TCRB transcripts were sequenced. Deep immunoSEQ sequencing was applied to naive, central memory and regulatory T cell samples, giving an average of approximately 3.8 million total reads per sample. After sorted cells were lysed in RLT buffer, RNA was extracted with DNase-treated RNeasy Micro or Mini kits, with the choice depending on cell number. Each cell subset was processed on its own to prevent cross-contamination, while patient and healthy donor samples were processed together. The immunoSEQ multiplex PCR was used to amplify TCRB sequences from cDNA, generating 87-bp fragments that spanned the CDR3 region. Sequencing of the amplicons was done on the Illumina HiSeq platform. The paper's data handling went like this. PCR bias was computationally corrected using synthetic template baselines, reads within Hamming distance 2 were collapsed, and singletons that could not be merged were discarded. Reads were aligned to IMGT to assign V, D and J genes, CDR3 length, and insertions or deletions at six rearrangement sites. Within each subset, clonotype counts were normalized to sorted cell number, and only after that were true diversity and Gini coefficients computed with the tcR R package. Repertoire sharing was quantified using the overlap coefficient calculated on TCRB nucleotide sequences. As a proxy for the pre-selection repertoire, out-of-frame TCRB sequences from naive cells were analyzed. Imported from immuneACCESS, the table was reduced by TCRdb to in-frame sequences with V and J called. These copies leave out some clones; in studies compared against another copy, an unresolved V gene accounts for under half, and the cause of the remainder is not known. V, J and clone size derive from that table, while D and trimming were established from the DNA sequence. The sample contains 300,000 to 400,000 clones, roughly 12% of them found a single time. The ten largest clonotypes hold about 0.018% of the sample.

A single peripheral blood draw of about 116 mL on average was collected from each donor into heparinised tubes. Using a panel that included CD45RO, CCR7, CD25, CD127, CD95 and CD27, naive, central memory, regulatory and stem cell-like memory CD4+ T cells were sorted on a BD FACSAria II. Every sorted population had a purity above 95%. PBMCs were separated immediately by Lymphoprep density gradient centrifugation and were stained directly, without being cultured. To minimize batch effects, samples were stained and sorted in pairs, one healthy donor with one patient per experiment. Via the germline V gene (reference sequence), CDR1 is LNHNV and CDR2 YYDKDF. The junction shows trimming of 1 base on V and 14 bases on J, plus 18 bases between the germline ends. The CDR3 covers 15 residues, taking in both the cysteine and the phenylalanine. CDR3 DNA only is kept here, 45 bases in frame from base 1. Regarding this clone: Its antigen is still unknown. Within one base of it there is no much larger clone, and no base qualities were kept.

Recombination linked TRBV15 to TRBJ1-6; tentative D gene TRBD1, with 6 bases matching. Sequenced input: naive CD4+ T cells from blood. The label giving this sample's cell subset or site can be read as: true naive CD4+ T cells. The origin of this receptor is a man in his late teens or twenties in good health. The nucleotide sequence is given as TGTGCCACCAGCAGAGGTTCAGGGGCACGCATGACCCTCCACTTT. This yields the protein CATSRGSGARMTLHF. The entire variable domain, with the stretches around the CDR3 drawn from the reference TRBV15 and TRBJ1-6 proteins, is DAMVIQNPRYQVTQFGKPVTLSCSQTLNHNVMYWYQQKSSQAPKLLFHYYDKDFNNEADTPDNFQSRRPNTSFCFLDIRSPGLGDTAMYLCATSRGSGARMTLHFGNGTRLTVT.